The present T cell receptor (beta chain) was sequenced within a study of cytomegalovirus exposure and HLA in healthy donors. Findings of the study overall: Later on, an analysis found that several of the most significant clusters appeared to be linked to common viral pathogens, which included parvovirus B19. Among TCR beta chains, those listed as cytomegalovirus-associated numbered about 160. DRB1 showed the most TCR associations and HLA-C the fewest in a later analysis, as rates varied by HLA locus.

Comment on this clone: The antigen remains undetermined.

Looked up from germline, CDR1 is SNHLY and CDR2 is FYNNEI. The CDR3 contains 15 residues. V was pared by 3 bases and J by 4 bases, with 8 bases of the junction left unmatched. The PCR contained 60 Vbeta and 13 Jbeta primers. Original data processing: The count from a later analysis was some 83 million unique TCR beta chains, roughly 11 million of them shared. Clones were sequenced by immunoSEQ multiplex PCR, and TCRdb holds only the in-frame ones, with some missing. The DNA was the basis for D and trimming; V, J and clone size are from that table. The sample has about 160,000 clones; around 84% are singletons.

The source material was PBMCs. The sequence was obtained from a man aged 50 or older in good health and CMV-seropositive. The chain couples TRBV2 to TRBJ2-7; 8 positions match TRBD2. The CDR3 is CASSEEPGGLYEQYV. The CDR3 DNA reads as TGTGCCAGCAGTGAGGAGCCGGGAGGGTTATACGAGCAGTACGTC.